This section outlines one T cell receptor (beta chain) sequence together with its context. Antigen: not known. TCRdb re-analysed the 5' RACE reads in MiXCR, keeping a single row per CDR3 protein. This table has tens of thousands of distinct CDR3 sequences, roughly an eighth appearing once. This CDR3 has 18 amino acids. The germline V and J ends were trimmed by 0 bases and 2 bases, with 20 bases remaining between them. Germline V lookup: CDR1 SGHNT, CDR2 YYREEE (reference sequence). The data originate from a study of early T cells in non-severe SARS-CoV-2 infection. Whole-study results and caveats: Anti-spike CD8 responses were favored in VDJdb matching, and private and CD4 specificities were missed.

J is TRBJ2-5 and V is TRBV5-4, with a weak D call TRBD2 (5 bases). The sequenced material came from whole blood. The TCR sequence derives from an adult who was a healthcare worker with PCR-confirmed SARS-CoV-2 infection or an uninfected control (not recorded which). CDR3 loop: CASSLARAASRSQETQYF. In DNA, the CDR3 is TGTGCCAGCAGCTTGGCCCGCGCGGCTAGCAGGTCTCAAGAGACCCAGTACTTC. Combining the CDR3 with reference TRBV5-4 and TRBJ2-5 gives the whole variable domain ETGVTQSPTHLIKTRGQQVTLRCSSQSGHNTVSWYQQALGQGPQFIFQYYREEENGRGNFPPRFSGLQFPNYSSELNVNALELDDSALYLCASSLARAASRSQETQYFGPGTRLLVL.